This TCR beta chain is from a study of PD-1 blockade in mismatch repair-deficient tumors. Study information: Enrolled about 2012-2016, patients had progressing, pretreated mismatch repair-deficient cancers of around 12 types.

Generated by immunoSEQ multiplex PCR, the TCRdb table keeps only in-frame clones and is missing some. The repertoire holds 80,000 to 130,000 clones, with 82% as singletons. PCR or immunohistochemistry showed mismatch repair deficiency in every enrolled patient. TCR sequencing covered a few patients who responded to pembrolizumab. Study conclusions and caveats: Tumor-resident clones, often undetectable pretreatment in blood, expanded then contracted after pembrolizumab.

As concerns this clone: The antigen remains undetermined.

CDR3 length: 14 residues. The germline V gene encodes CDR1 MNHEY and CDR2 SMNVEV (reference sequence). J lost 8 bases, V lost 2 bases, and 6 bases had no gene match. The V call is TRBV27, the J call TRBJ1-2; 9 bases are shared with TRBD1. The receptor's source is an adult with mismatch repair-deficient cancer. The specimen was peripheral blood, collected 30 to 36 weeks after starting pembrolizumab. CDR3 amino acids: CASSLNRGQRGYTF. Here the CDR3 DNA reads TGTGCCAGCAGTTTAAACAGGGGGCAGAGAGGCTACACCTTC.